These 29 T cell receptor beta chains came from one sample sequenced in a study of blood T cell repertoires in COVID-19. Profiling relied on immunoSEQ multiplex PCR, and the TCRdb table lists in-frame clones only, not all of them. In the table there are some 100,000 clones, roughly 91% of which are singletons. The sample was peripheral blood. The receptors were sampled from an elderly woman with active COVID-19.

The rearrangement joins TRBV7-2 to TRBJ2-6; 9 bases line up with TRBD1. Trimming at V came to 5 bases and at J to 1 base, leaving 6 bases not matched to a gene. Germline-derived CDR1 and CDR2 are SGHTA and FQGNSA. The CDR3 is 17 amino acids. Written as DNA, the CDR3 is TGTGCCAGCAGCCCGGACAGGGGTTTTTCTGGGGCCAACGTCCTGACTTTC. Protein sequence: CASSPDRGFSGANVLTF. The full variable domain, with the rest looked up from reference TRBV7-2 and TRBJ2-6, is GAGVSQSPSNKVTEKGKDVELRCDPISGHTALYWYRQSLGQGLEFLIYFQGNSAPDKSGLPSDRFSAERTGGSVSTLTIQRTQQEDSAVYLCASSPDRGFSGANVLTFGAGSRLTVL.

This chain joins TRBV5-6 and TRBJ2-5; D is perhaps TRBD2 (5 bases). V gave up 3 bases and J gave up 5 bases, with 14 bases separating them. The CDR3 runs 14 residues. CDR1 and CDR2 from the germline V gene are SGHDT and YYEEEE. CDR3 in DNA: TGTGCCAGCAGCTCGCTAGGAGGTTGGGAGACCCAGTACTTC. This translates into CASSSLGGWETQYF.

This chain joins TRBV11-2 and TRBJ2-3, with 9 nucleotides matching TRBD1. CDR1 and CDR2 from the germline V gene are SGHAT and FQNNGV. The V and J ends lost 1 base and 6 bases, in that order; junction bases with no gene match: 5. CDR3 length: 15 amino acids. Here the CDR3 reads CASSLARDREDTQYF. CDR3 bases: TGTGCCAGCAGCTTAGCCCGGGACAGGGAGGATACGCAGTATTTT. Complete variable domain (other parts from reference TRBV11-2 and TRBJ2-3): EAGVAQSPRYKIIEKRQSVAFWCNPISGHATLYWYQQILGQGPKLLIQFQNNGVVDDSQLPKDRFSAERLKGVDSTLKIQPAKLEDSAVYLCASSLARDREDTQYFGPGTRLTVL.

This chain joins TRBV28 and TRBJ2-7; 8 bases line up with TRBD1. The trim removed 5 bases at V and 5 bases at J, leaving 8 bases unmatched. The CDR3 contains 14 residues. Germline assignment: CDR1 MDHEN and CDR2 SYDVKM. DNA of the CDR3: TGTGCCAGCAGTACAGAGGACAGGGTAAACGAGCAGTACTTC. Translation: CASSTEDRVNEQYF.

This chain connects TRBV19 to TRBJ2-3; 12 positions agree with TRBD2. The junction had 6 bases not matched to a gene; V was cut back by 8 bases and J by 0 bases. Germline V gives CDR1 LNHDA, CDR2 SQIVND (reference sequence). The CDR3 spans 16 residues. The CDR3 DNA sequence: TGTGCCAGTTCTAGCGGGAGGGGGGCCAGCACAGATACGCAGTATTTT. It translates to CASSSGRGASTDTQYF.

The DNA for the CDR3 is TGTGCCAGCAGTCTACTACAGGGGGCTGACTACAATGAGCAGTTCTTC. Encoded protein: CASSLLQGADYNEQFF. The chain is built from TRBV28 and TRBJ2-1, with 9 bases aligning to TRBD1. V was clipped by 5 bases and J by 3 bases; unmatched bases: 8. Germline V lookup: CDR1 MDHEN, CDR2 SYDVKM. The CDR3 has 16 amino acids.

This rearrangement joins TRBV4-3 to TRBJ2-1; weak D call: TRBD2 (6 bases). The CDR3 length is 14 residues. The V end was cut by 0 bases, the J end by 7 bases, with 10 bases between. Germline CDR1 reads LGHNA; CDR2 reads YSLEER. The CDR3: CASSQDRGRNEQFF. CDR3 sequence (DNA): TGCGCCAGCAGCCAAGATCGGGGGAGGAATGAGCAGTTCTTC.

The V call is TRBV18, the J call TRBJ2-1; 10 bases are a match to TRBD2. This CDR3 has 16 amino acids. V gave up 4 bases and J gave up 6 bases; unmatched junction bases: 9. The germline gives CDR1 KGHSH, CDR2 LQKENI. The CDR3 nucleotides read TGTGCCAGCTCACGGAGCGGGAGGGCCGGGCGCAATGAGCAGTTCTTC. Amino acid sequence: CASSRSGRAGRNEQFF.

The chain links TRBV7-2 to TRBJ2-1; 7 nucleotides align to TRBD2. Germline trimming cut 6 bases from V and 0 bases from J; bases unmatched to any gene: 8. Germline CDR1 is SGHTA and CDR2 is FQGNSA. This CDR3 comprises 16 residues. The CDR3 sequence: CASSTTRGSSYNEQFF. CDR3 sequence (DNA): TGTGCCAGCAGTACTACTCGCGGGAGCTCCTACAATGAGCAGTTCTTC. The variable domain in full, completed from reference TRBV7-2 and TRBJ2-1, reads GAGVSQSPSNKVTEKGKDVELRCDPISGHTALYWYRQSLGQGLEFLIYFQGNSAPDKSGLPSDRFSAERTGGSVSTLTIQRTQQEDSAVYLCASSTTRGSSYNEQFFGPGTRLTVL.

The chain has TRBV18 and TRBJ1-2, with D possibly TRBD1 on 5 matching bases. The CDR3 is 14 amino acids. Looked up from germline, CDR1 is KGHSH and CDR2 is LQKENI. Trimming pared 5 bases from V and 2 bases from J, leaving 12 bases between. The chain's CDR3 is CASSATGGNYGYTF. The CDR3 bases are TGTGCCAGCTCAGCGACGGGGGGGAACTATGGCTACACCTTC.

CDR3: CSVVRQTIQETQYF. The CDR3 nucleotides are TGCAGCGTTGTACGACAGACAATCCAAGAGACCCAGTACTTC. This chain links TRBV29-1 with TRBJ2-5; the D gene is possibly TRBD1 (5 bases). Germline lookup yields CDR1 SQVTM and CDR2 ANQGSEA. V shed 4 bases and J shed 1 base, with 13 bases lying between them. CDR3 length equals 14 residues.

The chain carries TRBV27 and TRBJ1-4, with D tentatively TRBD1 (5 bases). From germline, CDR1 is MNHEY and CDR2 SMNVEV (reference sequence). Trimming removed 5 bases at V and 0 bases at J, with 7 bases between. This CDR3 has 14 amino acids. CDR3 sequence reads: CASSRTPTNEKLFF. The CDR3 region has the DNA TGTGCCAGCAGTAGGACACCAACTAATGAAAAACTGTTTTTT.

The chain recombines TRBV6-1 with TRBJ2-1; the D gene is possibly TRBD1 (5 bases). Trimming removed 0 bases from V and 2 bases from J, with 23 bases in between. This CDR3 contains 20 residues. The germline gives CDR1 MNHNS, CDR2 SASEGT. For the CDR3, the DNA is TGTGCCAGCAGTGAAGCGCTTTGGGTTAGTGCAGGGCGCCCCTACAATGAGCAGTTCTTC. The encoded protein is CASSEALWVSAGRPYNEQFF.

The rearrangement uses TRBV7-9 and TRBJ2-7; 7 positions agree with TRBD2. V lost 8 bases and J lost 0; bases outside the gene matches: 7. Per the germline V gene, CDR1 is SEHNR and CDR2 is FQNEAQ (reference sequence). The CDR3 spans 14 residues. CDR3 DNA: TGTGCCAGCGGCTCCAGCGGGAACTCCTACGAGCAGTACTTC. This encodes CASGSSGNSYEQYF.

The rearrangement joins TRBV12-5 to TRBJ2-2; D is possibly TRBD1 (5 bases). The CDR3 is 15 residues long. V was cut by 1 base and J by 2 bases, with 8 bases left in between. Germline V gene sequence: CDR1 LGHNT, CDR2 FRNRAP. CDR3 sequence (DNA): TGTGCTAGTGGTTTGGGACAGACAAACACCGGGGAGCTGTTTTTT. The encoded protein is CASGLGQTNTGELFF.

The chain joins TRBV7-3 to TRBJ1-1, with 7 bases identical to TRBD1. The V gene's germline CDR1 is SGHTA and CDR2 FQGTGA. Unmatched junction bases numbered 3, after V lost 1 base and J lost 4 bases. This CDR3 is 14 amino acids long. The CDR3 nucleotides read TGTGCCAGCAGCTTAATTACAGGGGCCACTGAAGCTTTCTTT. Amino acid sequence: CASSLITGATEAFF.

The chain employs TRBV6-5 and TRBJ1-3; 9 nucleotides align to TRBD1. The CDR3 consists of 16 residues. Unmatched junction bases numbered 4, after V lost 0 bases and J lost 4 bases. From germline, CDR1 is MNHEY and CDR2 SVGAGI. Here the CDR3 DNA reads TGTGCCAGCAGTTACTCTGGGACAGGGAAAGGAAACACCATATATTTT. Protein sequence: CASSYSGTGKGNTIYF.

This chain joins TRBV4-2 and TRBJ2-5; 13 bases line up with TRBD2. Germline CDR1 reads LGHNA; CDR2 reads YNFKEQ. This CDR3 has 16 residues. J was trimmed by 5 bases and V by 4 bases; bases with no gene match: 7. The CDR3 here is CASSPRLAGGGETQYF. Written as DNA, the CDR3 is TGTGCCAGCAGCCCGCGACTAGCGGGAGGTGGTGAGACCCAGTACTTC.

The V gene is TRBV5-1, the J gene TRBJ2-5; 8 bases map to TRBD2. Looked up from germline, CDR1 is SGHRS and CDR2 is YFSETQ. CDR3 length: 16 residues. With 6 bases clipped from V and 5 bases from J, the junction kept 15 bases outside the gene matches. The CDR3 bases are TGCGCCAGCAACTCGGGGGCGGGAGGCTTCGCGGAGACCCAGTACTTC. This gives the protein CASNSGAGGFAETQYF.

The sample holds many counts of this clone. The genes are TRBV19 and TRBJ2-7; 8 nucleotides match TRBD1. The CDR3 runs to 12 residues. The germline CDR1 and CDR2 sequences are LNHDA and SQIVND (reference sequence). The ends lost 6 bases at V and 7 bases at J; junction bases unmatched: 5. This CDR3 is CASSDRGREQYF. The CDR3 DNA reads TGTGCCAGTAGCGACAGGGGCAGGGAGCAGTACTTC.

The V gene is TRBV5-1, the J gene TRBJ2-4; TRBD1 agrees at 8 bases. This CDR3 has 16 residues. Germline CDR1 SGHRS, CDR2 YFSETQ. Trimming at V came to 0 bases and at J to 6 bases, leaving 8 bases not matched to a gene. CDR3 sequence (DNA): TGCGCCAGCAGCTTGGGAGCGCAGGGGGCGGGAAACATTCAGTACTTC. Residues: CASSLGAQGAGNIQYF.

This clone was recorded a few times. The rearrangement uses TRBV6-5 and TRBJ1-2, with a weak D call TRBD1 (5 bases). The germline V gene has CDR1 MNHEY and CDR2 SVGAGI. The length of the CDR3 is 12 residues. V was shortened by 7 bases and J by 7 bases, with 13 bases between the two germline ends. The CDR3: CASKAGDSGYTF. CDR3 sequence (DNA): TGTGCCAGCAAGGCGGGGGACTCTGGCTACACCTTC.

The J gene is TRBJ1-1, the V gene TRBV3-1 (or the pseudogene TRBV3-2), with a possible D match to TRBD1 (6 bases). The CDR3 is 15 residues long. V was shortened by 4 bases and J by 0 bases, with 12 bases between the two germline ends. Germline V gene data show CDR1 as LGHDT and CDR2 as YNNKEL (reference sequence). CDR3 protein: CASSLRDNMNTEAFF. DNA of the CDR3: TGTGCCAGCAGCCTTAGGGACAACATGAACACTGAAGCTTTCTTT.

The gene calls are TRBV10-3 and TRBJ2-3, with 9 positions matching TRBD2. The CDR3 contains 15 residues. The ends lost 7 bases at V and 5 bases at J; junction bases unmatched: 10. The germline gives CDR1 ENHRY, CDR2 SYGVKD. The chain's CDR3 is CAIMGAGGRGDTQYF. CDR3 in DNA: TGTGCCATCATGGGAGCGGGAGGCCGGGGAGATACGCAGTATTTT.

CDR3 protein: CATSDLWGGEQFF. The CDR3 DNA follows: TGTGCCACCAGTGATTTGTGGGGGGGTGAGCAGTTCTTC. The V gene is TRBV24-1, the J gene TRBJ2-1, with 7 positions matching TRBD2. Trimming took 0 bases from V and 9 from J; bases not matched to a gene: 1. CDR3 length: 13 residues. Germline V gene lookup returns CDR1 KGHDR and CDR2 SFDVKD.

This clone was detected once. The CDR3: CASRGRTRDNEQFF. CDR3 sequence (DNA): TGTGCCAGTAGAGGAAGGACGAGGGACAATGAGCAGTTCTTC. The chain is built from TRBV2 and TRBJ2-1, with D possibly TRBD2 on 5 matching bases. Between the trimmed V and J ends, which lost 9 bases and 5 bases, there was a span of 17 bases. The CDR3 covers 14 residues. Looked up from germline, CDR1 is SNHLY and CDR2 is FYNNEI.

A few counts support this clone. Written as DNA, the CDR3 is TGTGCCAGCAGCTTCCCAAACACAGATACGCAGTATTTT. Translation gives CASSFPNTDTQYF. The chain is built from TRBV5-6 and TRBJ2-3; no clear D. Germline V gene data show CDR1 as SGHDT and CDR2 as YYEEEE. This CDR3 comprises 13 residues. Trimming stripped 2 bases from V and 2 bases from J, with 6 bases between.

The V gene is TRBV4-3, the J gene TRBJ2-1, with 8 bases that match TRBD2. Germline lookup yields CDR1 LGHNA and CDR2 YSLEER. V was clipped by 0 bases and J by 8 bases; unmatched bases: 15. CDR3 size: 18 residues. The CDR3 DNA is TGCGCCAGCAGCCAAGATGCCCTCGGACTAGCAGGTGGTGATGAGCAGTTCTTC. It encodes CASSQDALGLAGGDEQFF.

This clone was seen only a few times. V usage is TRBV19 and J usage is TRBJ1-5; 7 bases are a match to TRBD1. This CDR3 contains 17 residues. V shed 5 bases, J shed 3 bases, and the junction held 13 bases outside the gene matches. Per the germline V gene, CDR1 is LNHDA and CDR2 is SQIVND (reference sequence). CDR3 loop: CASSPIPRQGNNQPQHF. The DNA for the CDR3 is TGTGCCAGTAGTCCAATACCCAGACAGGGTAACAATCAGCCCCAGCATTTT.